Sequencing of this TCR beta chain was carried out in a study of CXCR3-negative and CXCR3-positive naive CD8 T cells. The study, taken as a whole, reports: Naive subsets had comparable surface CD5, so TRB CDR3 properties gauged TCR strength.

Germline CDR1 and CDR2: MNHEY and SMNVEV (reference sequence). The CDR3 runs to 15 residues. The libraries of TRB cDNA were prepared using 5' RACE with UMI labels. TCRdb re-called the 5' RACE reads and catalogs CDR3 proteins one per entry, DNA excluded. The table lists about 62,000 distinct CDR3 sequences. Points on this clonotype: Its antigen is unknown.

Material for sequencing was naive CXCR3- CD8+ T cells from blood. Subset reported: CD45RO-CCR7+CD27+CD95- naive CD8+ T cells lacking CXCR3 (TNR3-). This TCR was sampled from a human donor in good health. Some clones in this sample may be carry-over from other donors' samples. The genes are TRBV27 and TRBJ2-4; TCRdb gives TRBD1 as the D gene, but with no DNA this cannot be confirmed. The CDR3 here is CASSMGGFSKNIQYF.